This TCR beta chain was obtained from a study of OX40 agonist ivuxolimab in advanced cancers. Samples were taken at baseline and on day 1 of cycles 4 and 7. Notes on this clone: Its antigen is not identified.

Clones were read by immunoSEQ multiplex PCR, and TCRdb kept only the in-frame ones, dropping some. The table lists about 73,000 clones, about 90% of them singletons. Study outcomes and limitations: At 0.1 to 3.0 mg/kg and by week 6, CD4+ and CD8+ T cells in the blood had expanded clonally. CD8+ T cells were the subset that, on average, had more expanded clones than CD4+. No antigen was identified for the clonally expanded peripheral T cells.

The source of this sequence is an adult with an advanced solid tumor such as melanoma, head and neck, liver or kidney cancer. Source: CD4+ or CD8+ T cells sorted from blood, taken in a trial of the OX40 agonist ivuxolimab.

CDR3 sequence (DNA): TGTGCCAGTAGGTCCCTTGGGAATGGCTACACCTTC. Residues: CASRSLGNGYTF. V gene TRBV19 combines with J gene TRBJ1-2; D ambiguous. Trimming shortened V by 6 bases and J by 6 bases, and 11 bases separated the two germline ends. This CDR3 contains 12 residues. In germline, CDR1 is LNHDA, CDR2 SQIVND (reference sequence). The full variable domain, in which reference TRBV19 and TRBJ1-2 provide the parts outside the CDR3, is DGGITQSPKYLFRKEGQNVTLSCEQNLNHDAMYWYRQDPGQGLRLIYYSQIVNDFQKGDIAEGYSVSREKKESFPLTVTSAQKNPTAFYLCASRSLGNGYTFGSGTRLTVV.